This TCR beta chain came from a study of identical twins. Germline V gene lookup returns CDR1 MGHDK and CDR2 SYGVNS. The CDR3 contains 19 residues. V trimming: 4 bases; J trimming: 1 base; junction bases outside the gene matches: 14. TCRdb reprocessed the 5' RACE reads with MiXCR, giving one entry per CDR3 protein. The sample gives about 700,000 distinct CDR3 sequences, 5.5% to 6.5% of which show up once; roughly 1.8% is in the top ten. The chain is built from TRBV25-1 and TRBJ2-3; 10 positions match TRBD1. The sequenced sample was naive T cells sorted from blood. The source is a man younger than 35 in good health. In nucleotides, the CDR3 is TGTGCCAGCAGTGCTTCCCTCAACCGGGACAGGGGAGGCACAGATACGCAGTATTTT. Amino acid sequence: CASSASLNRDRGGTDTQYF.